The clone carrying this TCR beta chain is categorized as medium-sized. As yet, its antigen is unknown. Semi-nested PCR with Nested Universal Primer A followed constant-region reverse priming of full-length variable regions. Each CDR3 protein is one row after TCRdb ran MiXCR on the 5' RACE reads. The repertoire includes about 8,600 distinct CDR3 sequences, more than 15% of them detected once, and about 4% sits in the top ten. This CDR3 has 17 residues. The V end was cut by 5 bases, the J end by 0 bases, with 14 bases between. CDR1 and CDR2 from the germline V gene are SGHNT and YENEEA. CD4+CD45RO+CD25- cells were isolated as memory CD4+ T cells. General study results and limits: Tumor Treg TCRs overlapped most with tumor naive CD4+ cells.

This sequence was found in a female donor with breast cancer. The chain recombines TRBV11-3 with TRBJ2-6, with a weak D call TRBD1 (6 bases). The sequencing sample was made of memory CD4+ T cells sorted from blood. Regarding subset: memory CD4+ T cells, CD4+CD45RO+CD25-. The CDR3, as DNA: TGTGCCAGCAGCCCGACCACAGGGCCCTCTGGGGCCAACGTCCTGACTTTC. This translates into CASSPTTGPSGANVLTF.